The 7 T cell receptor beta chains below all came from one sample that was sequenced in a study of regulatory T cells in long-lasting Graves disease. Both iRepertoire HTBI primers and Arm-PCR of CDR3 regions were used to build the TCR beta libraries. TCRdb re-called the multiplex PCR reads through MiXCR, storing one row per CDR3 protein. There are 400,000 to 500,000 distinct CDR3 sequences in the sample; about a fifth occur only once, and roughly 7% lies in the top ten. Time point indicated: persistent/refractory GD, antithyroid drugs over 5 years with positive TRAb. Generation of the TCR library employed RNA extracted from PBMCs. The sequencing here drew on peripheral blood mononuclear cells (PBMCs), taken when the disease was refractory, from a patient treated with antithyroid drugs. The receptors come from a female donor with Graves disease.

The genes are TRBV29-1 and TRBJ2-7, with 10 nucleotides matching TRBD1. V dropped 3 bases and J dropped 3; count of bases not matched to a gene: 11. The CDR3 has 16 residues. Germline loops: CDR1 SQVTM, CDR2 ANQGSEA. CDR3 sequence reads: CSVERTPGQGRYEQYF. CDR3 DNA sequence: TGCAGCGTTGAGAGAACCCCGGGACAGGGGCGCTACGAGCAGTACTTC.

This clonotype was detected ten times or more. The chain combines TRBV6-2 or TRBV6-3 with TRBJ1-2; D gene uncertain. The V end lost 2 bases, the J end lost 8 bases, and 9 bases lay between the germline ends. This CDR3 spans 12 amino acids. Germline values: CDR1 MNHEY, CDR2 SVGEGT. CDR3 DNA sequence: TGTGCCAGCAGTTACCTGGGGTTCGGCTACACCTTC. It encodes CASSYLGFGYTF.

This clonotype was recorded at least ten times. The rearrangement uses TRBV28 and TRBJ2-7, with TRBD1 identical over 7 bases. Germline V gene sequence: CDR1 MDHEN, CDR2 SYDVKM. V lost 4 bases to trimming and J lost 3 bases; unmatched junction nucleotides: 6. This CDR3 comprises 14 residues. The DNA for the CDR3 is TGTGCCAGCAGTTCCGGGACAGTAAACTACGAGCAGTACTTC. Translated: CASSSGTVNYEQYF.

The chain recombines TRBV5-1 with TRBJ1-2, with 8 positions matching TRBD1. This CDR3 spans 14 amino acids. V gave up 4 bases and J gave up 6 bases; unmatched junction bases: 8. Germline V gene lookup returns CDR1 SGHRS and CDR2 YFSETQ. The DNA of the CDR3 is TGCGCCAGCAGCACCCAAGGACAGGGTAATGGCTACACCTTC. It encodes CASSTQGQGNGYTF.

Notes on this clonotype: One end of the junction does not line up with germline, which may come from a read error. This chain connects TRBV6-4 to TRBJ2-5; D is uncertain. The CDR3 totals 16 residues. Germline V gives CDR1 MRHNA, CDR2 SNTAGT. The CDR3 here is CTSSLTITGRQETQYF. The DNA for the CDR3 is TGTACCAGCAGCCTGACCATCACGGGCAGACAAGAGACCCAGTACTTC.

This chain uses TRBV7-3 with TRBJ2-5, with TRBD1 matching 7 bases. V trimming: 5 bases; J trimming: 1 base; junction bases outside the gene matches: 7. The CDR3 runs to 15 residues. From germline, CDR1 is SGHTA and CDR2 FQGTGA. CDR3 in amino acids: CASSPTGTVQETQYF. For the CDR3, the DNA is TGTGCCAGCAGCCCGACTGGGACAGTCCAAGAGACCCAGTACTTC.

This clonotype was counted ten times or more. CDR3 DNA sequence: TGTGCCAGCGGGAGGGGCCACGAGCAGTACTTC. Translating it yields CASGRGHEQYF. V is TRBV28 and J is TRBJ2-7; 7 bases map to TRBD2. J lost 5 bases, V lost 8 bases, and 3 bases had no gene match. The CDR3 length is 11 residues. Germline V lookup: CDR1 MDHEN, CDR2 SYDVKM.